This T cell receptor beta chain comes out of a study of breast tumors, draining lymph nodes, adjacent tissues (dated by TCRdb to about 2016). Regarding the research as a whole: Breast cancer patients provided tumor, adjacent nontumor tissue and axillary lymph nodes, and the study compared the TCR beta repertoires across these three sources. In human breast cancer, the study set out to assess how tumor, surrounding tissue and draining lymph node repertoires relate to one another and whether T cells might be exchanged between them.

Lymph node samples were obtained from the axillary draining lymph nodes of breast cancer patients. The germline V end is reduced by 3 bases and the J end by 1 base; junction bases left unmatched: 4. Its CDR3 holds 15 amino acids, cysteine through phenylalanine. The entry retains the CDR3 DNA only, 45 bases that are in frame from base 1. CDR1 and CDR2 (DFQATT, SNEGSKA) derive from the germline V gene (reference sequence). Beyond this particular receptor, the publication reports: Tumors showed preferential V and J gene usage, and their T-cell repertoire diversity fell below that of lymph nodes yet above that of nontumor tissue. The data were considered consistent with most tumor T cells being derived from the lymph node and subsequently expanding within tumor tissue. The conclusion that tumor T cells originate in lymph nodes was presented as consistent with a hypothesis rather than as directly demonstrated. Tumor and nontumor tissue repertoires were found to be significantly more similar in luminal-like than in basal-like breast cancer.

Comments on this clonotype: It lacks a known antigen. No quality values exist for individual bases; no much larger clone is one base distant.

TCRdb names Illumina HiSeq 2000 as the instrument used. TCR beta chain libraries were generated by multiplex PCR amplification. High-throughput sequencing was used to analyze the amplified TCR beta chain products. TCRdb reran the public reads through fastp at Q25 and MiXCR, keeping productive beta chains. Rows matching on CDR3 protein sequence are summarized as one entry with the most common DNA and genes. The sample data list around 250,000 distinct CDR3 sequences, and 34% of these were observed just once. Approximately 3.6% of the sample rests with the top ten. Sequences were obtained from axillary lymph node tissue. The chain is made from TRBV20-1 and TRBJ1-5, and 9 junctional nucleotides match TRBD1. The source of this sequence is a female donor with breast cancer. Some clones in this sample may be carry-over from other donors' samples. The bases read TGCAGTGCTAGGGGGGACAGGGTAAGCAATCAGCCCCAGCATTTT. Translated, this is CSARGDRVSNQPQHF.